The clone carrying this T cell receptor (beta chain) was detected only a few times. Its antigen is not known. Patients aged 18 to 65 with hyperthyroidism were newly diagnosed, with duration under 2 months. This sample is drawn from a study of T cells in Graves' hyperthyroidism and ophthalmopathy. The overall study: Peripheral blood was obtained at initial diagnosis, preceding any treatment.

Study-level points and caveats: Ophthalmopathy was told apart from stable hyperthyroidism by a 13 V-J model. The blood repertoire included most of the expanded thyroid clonotypes above 0.001.

RNA transcripts were the template for amplifying TCR beta CDR3 regions. First-round RT-PCR of the TCR CDR3 relied on the HTBI primer set. From the multiplex PCR reads, TCRdb called clonotypes with MiXCR, one entry per CDR3 protein. Among about 740,000 distinct CDR3 sequences, approximately 15% were seen once, and the ten largest hold approximately 10%. The ends were cut back, 6 bases at V and 2 bases at J, with 14 bases in the middle. The CDR3 runs 15 residues. Germline-derived CDR1 and CDR2 are LNHDA and SQIVND (reference sequence). The material sequenced was blood. This sequence was found in a woman between 18 and 30 years old with Graves' hyperthyroidism. This chain connects TRBV19 to TRBJ1-5, with D possibly matching TRBD1 (5 bases). The CDR3 reads CASRIQGSGNQPQHF. The CDR3 nucleotides are TGTGCCAGTAGGATCCAGGGTTCGGGCAATCAGCCCCAGCATTTT.